This T cell receptor (beta chain) was identified in a study of type 1 and type 2 diabetes patients. Background on the study: From PBMCs, CD4+ and CD8+ T cells were isolated by magnetic microbeads. Across the study, approximately 19 million paired-end reads were produced. Study conclusions and caveats: Type 2 diabetes and control V and J usage correlated highly, around 0.97.

Regarding this clonotype: Its matching antigen is unknown.

Amplification started from genomic DNA. Amplification of the beta chain CDR3 used 30 forward and 13 reverse multiplex primers. TCRdb reanalysed the multiplex PCR reads using MiXCR and keeps one entry per CDR3 protein. The sample holds 280,000 or so distinct CDR3 sequences, 45% to 60% seen once. The CDR3 runs to 15 residues. Per germline, CDR1 MNHNY and CDR2 SVGAGI (reference sequence). With 5 bases removed from V and 2 bases from J, the gap between germline ends came to 14 bases. The sequence derives from a man younger than 35 with type 2 diabetes. The V call is TRBV6-6, the J call TRBJ2-3; D perhaps matches TRBD1 (5 bases). Material for sequencing was peripheral blood mononuclear cells (PBMCs). For the CDR3, the DNA is TGTGCCAGCAGTCCCCAGGGCCCTTACACAGATACGCAGTATTTT. Translation gives CASSPQGPYTDTQYF.